These T cell receptor beta chains were read from a single sample in a study of control samples from healthy donors and cancer patients. Generated by immunoSEQ multiplex PCR, the TCRdb table keeps only in-frame clones and is missing some. The data show 95,000 to 150,000 clones, 80% to 90% seen once. Sample: blood. The receptors originated from a man aged 40-49 years in good health. Each CDR3 is given with its conserved first and last residue. The D gene is left open where the match is weak. Clone size is given for some rows only: seen once, a few or many times, or a class if the clone is expanded.

j_call | d_call | v_call | clone_size | cdr3_nt | cdr3_aa
TRBJ1-5 | - | TRBV18 | - | TGTGCCAGCTCACCAATTGTAAGTCAGCCCCAGCATTTT | CASSPIVSQPQHF
TRBJ2-4 | - | TRBV19 | - | TGTGCCAGTAGTATGTTGCAGGGTATCATTCAGTACTTC | CASSMLQGIIQYF
TRBJ2-5 | TRBD2 | TRBV3-1/TRBV3-2 | - | TGTGCCAGCAGCCCTCTCTGGGGGCGGGGGGGCGAGACCCAGTACTTC | CASSPLWGRGGETQYF
TRBJ2-7 | TRBD1 | TRBV25-1 | - | TGTGCCAGCAGTGATCGGGACAGACCCTACGAGCAGTACTTC | CASSDRDRPYEQYF
TRBJ1-3 | - | TRBV10-2 | - | TGCGCCAGCAGTGAGGCAGAGGGAACCCAACTGGCTGGAAACACCATATATTTT | CASSEAEGTQLAGNTIYF
TRBJ2-1 | - | TRBV9 | - | TGTGCCAGCAGCTCGTATGAGGGGGATGAGCAGTTCTTC | CASSSYEGDEQFF
TRBJ2-3 | - | TRBV5-1 | - | TGCGCCAGCAGCGCCGGAGGCCTCACTAGCACAGATACGCAGTATTTT | CASSAGGLTSTDTQYF
TRBJ2-7 | - | TRBV3-1/TRBV3-2 | once | TGTGCCAGCAGCCAAGGGCTACAGCAGTACTTC | CASSQGLQQYF
TRBJ2-3 | - | TRBV7-3 | - | TGTGCCAGCAGCCCGCCAGGGACAGATACGCAGTATTTT | CASSPPGTDTQYF
TRBJ2-3 | TRBD2 | TRBV13 | - | TGTGCCAGCAGCTCCCCTTCGCTAGCGGCCACTAGCACAGATACGCAGTATTTT | CASSSPSLAATSTDTQYF
TRBJ1-1 | - | TRBV2 | - | TGTGCCAGCAGTGAAGGGGGCTGGAACACTGAAGCTTTCTTT | CASSEGGWNTEAFF
TRBJ1-2 | TRBD1 | TRBV6-6 | few | TGTGCCAGCAGCCTCCAGGGGGATGGCTACACCTTC | CASSLQGDGYTF
TRBJ2-5 | TRBD1 | TRBV2 | - | TGTGCCAGCAGACCCGGGACAGGGGTCGAGACCCAGTACTTC | CASRPGTGVETQYF
TRBJ1-5 | - | TRBV20-1 | once | TGCAGTGCTAGTGAAGGTACTAATAGCAATCAGCCCCAGCATTTT | CSASEGTNSNQPQHF
TRBJ2-7 | TRBD2 | TRBV30 | - | TGTGCCTGGAGCGGGGAGTGGACTAGCGTAATTTACGAGCAGTACTTC | CAWSGEWTSVIYEQYF
TRBJ1-2 | - | TRBV12-3/TRBV12-4 | once | TGTGCCAGTCAGTCACAGGAGAACTATGGCTACACCTTC | CASQSQENYGYTF
TRBJ2-7 | - | TRBV7-2 | - | TGTGCCAGCAGCTTAGTAGGGTCATCCGAGCAGTACTTC | CASSLVGSSEQYF
TRBJ2-3 | - | TRBV25-1 | - | TGTGCCAGCAGTTGGGGCGGGCGGGTAGATACGCAGTATTTT | CASSWGGRVDTQYF
TRBJ2-1 | - | TRBV19 | - | TGTGCCAGTAGTATCGGGGGTGTGAGGACCTACAATGAGCAGTTCTTC | CASSIGGVRTYNEQFF
TRBJ1-1 | TRBD1 | TRBV14 | once | TGTGCCAGCAGCCAAATGACAGGGATGGACACTGAAGCTTTCTTT | CASSQMTGMDTEAFF
TRBJ2-3 | - | TRBV29-1 | once | TGCAGCGTTGGCTTCGCTGGAACCGCGGATACGCAGTATTTT | CSVGFAGTADTQYF
TRBJ1-2 | - | TRBV18 | - | TGTGCCAGCTCACCTGGAGAAAACTATGGCTACACCTTC | CASSPGENYGYTF
TRBJ1-3 | - | TRBV4-3 | - | TGCGCCAGCAGCCAGTCCCGAGGTGACGGCACCATATATTTT | CASSQSRGDGTIYF
TRBJ2-7 | TRBD1 | TRBV9 | - | TGTGCCAGCAGCCCAAGGACAGGGGACTACGAGCAGTACTTC | CASSPRTGDYEQYF
TRBJ1-1 | - | TRBV4-3 | - | TGCGCCAGCAGCCAAGATCGGGGCAGTAACACTGAAGCTTTCTTT | CASSQDRGSNTEAFF
TRBJ2-1 | - | TRBV6-2/TRBV6-3 | - | TGTGCCAGCAGTTACGGGGGGGCCTTGCTGGCTGAGCAGTTCTTC | CASSYGGALLAEQFF
TRBJ2-1 | - | TRBV14 | - | TGTGCCAGCAGCCAAAAGGGAAGCGGCTCCTCGGCGCACAATGAGCAGTTCTTC | CASSQKGSGSSAHNEQFF
TRBJ2-3 | TRBD2 | TRBV11-2 | - | TGTGCCAGCAGCTTAGCTAGCGGGGGGGCGAGTGGAAATACGCAGTATTTT | CASSLASGGASGNTQYF
TRBJ1-5 | - | TRBV18 | - | TGTGCCAGCTCTTCTGCTGGCAATCAGCCCCAGCATTTT | CASSSAGNQPQHF
TRBJ1-5 | TRBD1 | TRBV7-9 | - | TGTGCCAGCAGCTTAGTAGGGACAGGGGATGGCAATCAGCCCCAGCATTTT | CASSLVGTGDGNQPQHF
TRBJ1-2 | - | TRBV25-1 | - | TGTGCCAGCAGTGATGCCGGACAGCAGTATGGCTACACCTTC | CASSDAGQQYGYTF
TRBJ1-4 | TRBD1 | TRBV12-5 | once | TGTGCTAGTGGCTCGCAGGGGGCGTATGAAAAACTGTTTTTT | CASGSQGAYEKLFF
TRBJ1-4 | TRBD1 | TRBV25-1 | - | TGTGCCAGCAGTGAACACAGGACAGGGAGGTTCAATGAAAAACTGTTTTTT | CASSEHRTGRFNEKLFF
TRBJ2-2 | - | TRBV2 | - | TGTGCCAGCAGTGTGTACAGGGTGAACACCGGGGAGCTGTTTTTT | CASSVYRVNTGELFF
TRBJ1-1 | TRBD1 | TRBV7-2 | - | TGTGCCAGCAATATAAACAGGGGGAACACTGAAGCTTTCTTT | CASNINRGNTEAFF
TRBJ2-2 | - | TRBV18 | - | TGTGCCAGCTCAAGGGCCGGGGAGCTGTTTTTT | CASSRAGELFF
TRBJ1-6 | - | TRBV20-1 | - | TGCAGTGCTAGTATCGGTGGTTTAAATTCACCCCTCCACTTT | CSASIGGLNSPLHF
TRBJ2-7 | - | TRBV25-1 | - | TGTGCCAGCAGTGTGGCTTCCTACGAGCAGTACTTC | CASSVASYEQYF
TRBJ2-7 | - | TRBV6-5 | - | TGTGCCAGCCAGGAACAGGGCTACTACGAGCAGTACTTC | CASQEQGYYEQYF
TRBJ2-7 | TRBD1 | TRBV9 | - | TGTGCCAGCAGCGCTCGACAGGGACCTGGCGAGCAGTACTTC | CASSARQGPGEQYF
TRBJ2-3 | TRBD2 | TRBV30 | - | TGTGCCTGGAACCCGGGACTAGTAGCAGATACGCAGTATTTT | CAWNPGLVADTQYF
TRBJ2-1 | TRBD1 | TRBV6-1 | - | TGTGCCAGCAGTGAAGTTGCGGGACAGGGCCCTTACAATGAGCAGTTCTTC | CASSEVAGQGPYNEQFF
TRBJ1-5 | - | TRBV6-4 | - | TGTGCCAGCAGTGACGAAGACGGGCAGCCCCAGCATTTT | CASSDEDGQPQHF
TRBJ1-6 | - | TRBV7-9 | few | TGTGCCAGCAGCTTAGCGGTCCACTCTAGTTCACCCCTCCACTTT | CASSLAVHSSSPLHF
TRBJ1-3 | TRBD1 | TRBV27 | - | TGTGCCAGCAGTCGAGGGGGCGCCTCGGGAAACACCATATATTTT | CASSRGGASGNTIYF
TRBJ1-5 | - | TRBV6-5 | - | TGTGCCAGCAGTTCTTTCGGCAGGAATCAGCCCCAGCATTTT | CASSSFGRNQPQHF
TRBJ2-7 | TRBD1 | TRBV20-1 | - | TGCAGTGCTAGTAGAGGGGGCCGTTTAGCCTACGAGCAGTACTTC | CSASRGGRLAYEQYF
TRBJ1-1 | - | TRBV9 | - | TGTGCCAGCAGCGTAGATACGAACACTGAAGCTTTCTTT | CASSVDTNTEAFF
TRBJ1-4 | - | TRBV4-1 | - | TGCGCCAGCAGTTTATTGGGGGGGTACGGTAATGAAAAACTGTTTTTT | CASSLLGGYGNEKLFF
TRBJ1-1 | - | TRBV7-8 | once | TGTGCCAGCAGCCCTAGAAATCAAGATATAGTTACTGAAGCTTTCTTT | CASSPRNQDIVTEAFF
TRBJ1-5 | - | TRBV5-5 | once | TGTGCCAGCAGCTTGGAAGGGGGCAATCAGCCCCAGCATTTT | CASSLEGGNQPQHF
TRBJ2-7 | TRBD1 | TRBV11-3 | - | TGTGCCAGCAGCTTAGATCGAGGCAGGGGGTACGAGCAGTACTTC | CASSLDRGRGYEQYF
TRBJ1-1 | - | TRBV6-2/TRBV6-3 | - | TGTGCCAGCAGTTACGGAGACAGTTACACTGAAGCTTTCTTT | CASSYGDSYTEAFF
TRBJ2-5 | TRBD2 | TRBV7-2 | - | TGTGCCAGCAGCTTGGGCGGGGGTGCCCAAGAGACCCAGTACTTC | CASSLGGGAQETQYF
TRBJ2-1 | - | TRBV30 | - | TGTGCCTGGAGCGGCAATGAGCAGTTCTTC | CAWSGNEQFF
TRBJ1-2 | TRBD1 | TRBV7-9 | - | TGTGCCAGCAGCTCTCCACCGGACAGGGGGGGCGGCTACACCTTC | CASSSPPDRGGGYTF
TRBJ2-6 | - | TRBV24-1 | - | TGTGCCATCGGGGCAACTGGGGCCAACGTCCTGACTTTC | CAIGATGANVLTF
TRBJ2-5 | - | TRBV7-9 | - | TGTGCCAGCAGCTTAGTCGGGGAGACCCAGTACTTC | CASSLVGETQYF
TRBJ1-5 | - | TRBV7-9 | - | TGTGCCAGCAGCGTTATCAATCAGCCCCAGCATTTT | CASSVINQPQHF